The clone carrying this T cell receptor beta chain was picked up many times. The time point here: patch test 3, about 24 weeks after DPC sensitization. Treatment noted: therapeutic diphenylcyclopropenone sensitization with weekly scalp DPC. Unfractionated whole blood was the source of the extracted total RNA. The data stem from a study of human T cells and chemical hapten exposure. Study-level information: Upper-back patch tests with 0.01% DPC were read at 6 days. TCR yield per sample varied, mainly due to pooled library volumes.

Via MiXCR, TCRdb re-called the RACE reads, giving one row per CDR3 protein. The sample consists of over 70,000 distinct CDR3 sequences, 9.5% to 13% of them appearing once. The CDR3 is made up of 16 amino acids. Trimming cost V 6 bases and J 4 bases, with 16 bases left between them. Germline assignment: CDR1 LGHDT and CDR2 YNNKEL (reference sequence). Material: whole blood, obtained in connection with sensitization to the hapten diphenylcyclopropenone (DPC). The TCR originated in a woman aged 25 to 45 with alopecia areata. Some clones in this sample may be carry-over from other donors' samples. This chain uses TRBV3-1 with TRBJ2-6, with D maybe TRBD1 (6 bases). CDR3 protein: CASSTIGGAGANVLTF. Here the CDR3 DNA reads TGTGCCAGCAGTACGATAGGGGGAGCGGGGGCCAACGTCCTGACTTTC. The full variable domain, its missing parts supplied by reference TRBV3-1 and TRBJ2-6, is DTAVSQTPKYLVTQMGNDKSIKCEQNLGHDTMYWYKQDSKKFLKIMFSYNNKELIINETVPNRFSPKSPDKAHLNLHINSLELGDSAVYFCASSTIGGAGANVLTFGAGSRLTVL.